The 27 T cell receptor beta chains given below trace back to one sample, sequenced in a study of blood T cell repertoires in COVID-19 (dated by TCRdb to 2019 to 2021). The library was built by means of the immunoSEQ multiplex PCR assay. TCRdb carries this immuneACCESS record with in-frame sequences only. Its versions omit some clonotypes, under half of them owing to an unresolved V gene in the studies checked, with the rest unexplained. The sample table contains over 250,000 clones; only one count was recorded for about 86% of them. Clones ranked in the top ten supply approximately 4.5% of the sample. The specimen was PBMCs or T cells enriched from blood (not recorded which). Source of these receptors: a man aged 25-45 years with acute COVID-19.

The chain has TRBV4-1 and TRBJ1-3, with D possibly matching TRBD1 (6 bases). Trimming shortened V by 3 bases and J by 2 bases, and 17 bases separated the two germline ends. CDR3 length: 17 amino acids. Germline CDR1 and CDR2: MGHRA and YSYEKL. CDR3 loop: CASSHPQGQGTGNTIYF. The DNA for the CDR3 is TGCGCCAGCAGCCATCCCCAGGGGCAGGGTACTGGAAACACCATATATTTT.

In this sample, this clone turned up a few times. This chain connects TRBV7-8 to TRBJ2-1; TRBD2 matches 9 bases. The CDR3 sequence is 15 residues long. With 4 bases clipped from V and 4 bases from J, the junction kept 5 bases outside the gene matches. Looked up from germline, CDR1 is SGHVS and CDR2 is FQNEAQ. CDR3 nucleotide sequence: TGTGCCAGCAGCTCCGGACTAGCGTATTACAATGAGCAGTTCTTC. This codes for CASSSGLAYYNEQFF.

The V gene is TRBV27, the J gene TRBJ2-1, with D maybe TRBD2 (6 bases). Germline-derived CDR1 and CDR2 are MNHEY and SMNVEV (reference sequence). This CDR3 region has 13 residues. V was cut by 8 bases and J by 9 bases, with 17 bases left in between. The CDR3 DNA reads TGTGCCAGCTTACAGCACTTCGGGGGTGAGCAGTTCTTC. Translation gives CASLQHFGGEQFF.

The rearrangement links TRBV24-1 to TRBJ1-4; D remains unclear. V lost 3 bases, J lost 8 bases, and 15 bases lay in between. Germline V CDR1 and CDR2: KGHDR, SFDVKD. The CDR3 is 15 residues long. For the CDR3, the DNA is TGTGCCACCAGTGATCCGAAGGGCAGCGGCGAAAAACTGTTTTTT. Residues: CATSDPKGSGEKLFF.

This chain uses TRBV28 with TRBJ1-5; no clear D. This CDR3 has 15 amino acids. Trimming removed 7 bases at V and 11 bases at J, with 24 bases between. Per the germline V gene, CDR1 is MDHEN and CDR2 is SYDVKM. This CDR3 is CASIRLGISNGAQHF. The CDR3 nucleotides read TGTGCCAGCATACGATTGGGAATTTCCAACGGGGCCCAGCATTTT.

The CDR3 spells CASSQDRPIDRGLSGGSYNEQFF. Here the CDR3 DNA reads TGTGCCAGCAGCCAAGATCGCCCAATCGACAGGGGGCTATCGGGAGGGAGCTACAATGAGCAGTTCTTC. The rearrangement uses TRBV4-2 and TRBJ2-1; 10 bases align to TRBD1. This CDR3 spans 23 amino acids. Looked up from germline, CDR1 is LGHNA and CDR2 is YNFKEQ. The V segment lost 0 bases and the J segment 3 bases; nucleotides outside the gene matches: 23.

The V call is TRBV14, the J call TRBJ2-2, with D possibly matching TRBD2 (5 bases). In germline, CDR1 is SGHDN, CDR2 FVKESK. This CDR3 comprises 17 residues. The V end was cut by 0 bases, the J end by 6 bases, with 17 bases between. The CDR3 coding sequence is TGTGCCAGCAGCCAAGATCGGTGGCAGAAGGACTCCGGGGAGCTGTTTTTT. This encodes CASSQDRWQKDSGELFF.

This rearrangement joins TRBV6-5 to TRBJ1-2, with TRBD1 identical over 8 bases. The CDR3 has 10 residues. Germline V gene lookup returns CDR1 MNHEY and CDR2 SVGAGI. The V segment lost 10 bases and the J segment 9 bases; nucleotides outside the gene matches: 4. Here the CDR3 DNA reads TGTGCCACCGGACAGGGTCGCTACACCTTC. Its translation is CATGQGRYTF.

The genes are TRBV11-2 and TRBJ1-6; D is ambiguous. There are 16 residues in the CDR3. With 1 base removed from V and 6 bases from J, the gap between germline ends came to 13 bases. Germline CDR1 SGHAT, CDR2 FQNNGV. CDR3 sequence (DNA): TGTGCCAGCAGCTTAGGAGCGGGGTGGAGTAATTCACCCCTCCACTTT. Translating gives CASSLGAGWSNSPLHF.

This chain uses TRBV11-2 with TRBJ1-1; tentative D call: TRBD1 (5 bases). With 5 bases removed from V and 2 bases from J, the gap between germline ends came to 15 bases. The CDR3 spans 15 residues. From germline, CDR1 is SGHAT and CDR2 FQNNGV. The chain's CDR3 is CASSPRGGTNTEAFF. Here the CDR3 DNA reads TGTGCCAGCAGCCCCCGGGGAGGGACTAACACTGAAGCTTTCTTT.

This clone was recorded once. The J gene is TRBJ2-3, the V gene TRBV13, with D possibly being TRBD2 (7 bases). Germline-derived CDR1 and CDR2 are PRHDT and FYEKMQ (reference sequence). The CDR3 has 17 residues. V lost 5 bases to trimming and J lost 5 bases, with 23 bases between them. Here the CDR3 DNA reads TGTGCCAGCAGCAACAAGGTTGGGGGGGGGCCAGGAGATACGCAGTATTTT. It translates to CASSNKVGGGPGDTQYF. The variable domain in full, with the rest retrieved from reference TRBV13 and TRBJ2-3, is AAGVIQSPRHLIKEKRETATLKCYPIPRHDTVYWYQQGPGQDPQFLISFYEKMQSDKGSIPDRFSAQQFSDYHSELNMSSLELGDSALYFCASSNKVGGGPGDTQYFGPGTRLTVL.

This sequence joins TRBV19 and TRBJ2-5, with TRBD2 matching over 8 bases. The V and J ends lost 2 bases and 1 base, in that order; junction bases with no gene match: 3. The CDR3 runs 15 residues. Germline values: CDR1 LNHDA, CDR2 SQIVND (reference sequence). For the CDR3, the DNA is TGTGCCAGTAGTATAAAGCGGGGGCCCCAAGAGACCCAGTACTTC. Residues: CASSIKRGPQETQYF. Full variable domain (missing parts from reference TRBV19 and TRBJ2-5): DGGITQSPKYLFRKEGQNVTLSCEQNLNHDAMYWYRQDPGQGLRLIYYSQIVNDFQKGDIAEGYSVSREKKESFPLTVTSAQKNPTAFYLCASSIKRGPQETQYFGPGTRLLVL.

The chain combines TRBV5-5 with TRBJ1-2; no clear D. CDR3 length: 13 residues. The V and J ends lost 6 bases and 4 bases respectively, with 13 bases between them. CDR1 is SGHKS, CDR2 YYEKEE, per germline (reference sequence). The CDR3 loop is CASNPGGSYGYTF. CDR3 DNA: TGTGCCAGCAACCCGGGAGGAAGCTATGGCTACACCTTC.

This clone appeared once. V and J are TRBV4-1 and TRBJ1-5; D ambiguous. The germline CDR1 and CDR2 sequences are MGHRA and YSYEKL. The CDR3 covers 16 residues. V gave up 1 base and J gave up 2 bases, with 12 bases separating them. The CDR3 DNA is TGCGCCAGCAGCCAAGTGAGAGGGATGGGCAATCAGCCCCAGCATTTT. Encoded protein: CASSQVRGMGNQPQHF.

This chain connects TRBV18 to TRBJ1-3; D is ambiguous. V was shortened by 4 bases and J by 0 bases, with 7 bases between the two germline ends. Germline values: CDR1 KGHSH, CDR2 LQKENI. CDR3 length: 14 residues. The CDR3 loop reads CASSLYTSGNTIYF. CDR3 DNA sequence: TGTGCCAGCTCACTTTACACCTCTGGAAACACCATATATTTT.

The J gene is TRBJ1-1, the V gene TRBV7-2; no clear D gene. Trimming stripped 7 bases from V and 0 bases from J, with 12 bases between. The length of the CDR3 is 14 residues. Germline lookup yields CDR1 SGHTA and CDR2 FQGNSA. CDR3 sequence: CASTLTPVNTEAFF. In DNA, the CDR3 is TGTGCCAGCACCCTCACCCCGGTGAACACTGAAGCTTTCTTT. The whole variable domain, filled in from reference TRBV7-2 and TRBJ1-1, reads GAGVSQSPSNKVTEKGKDVELRCDPISGHTALYWYRQSLGQGLEFLIYFQGNSAPDKSGLPSDRFSAERTGGSVSTLTIQRTQQEDSAVYLCASTLTPVNTEAFFGQGTRLTVV.

The chain couples TRBV24-1 to TRBJ2-3; the match to TRBD2 covers 12 bases. This CDR3 is 15 amino acids long. Per the germline V gene, CDR1 is KGHDR and CDR2 is SFDVKD. Trimming removed 8 bases from V and 4 bases from J; junction bases left unmatched: 6. The chain's CDR3 is CATKSSGRAADTQYF. CDR3 coding DNA: TGTGCCACCAAATCTAGCGGGAGGGCCGCAGATACGCAGTATTTT.

The chain couples TRBV3-1 (or the pseudogene TRBV3-2) to TRBJ1-1; 9 nucleotides match TRBD1. This CDR3 spans 13 amino acids. The J segment lost 4 bases and the V segment lost 4 bases, leaving 1 base of the junction unmatched. CDR1 is LGHDT, CDR2 YNNKEL, per germline (reference sequence). The CDR3 nucleotides read TGTGCCAGCAGCCTGGGACAGGGCACTGAAGCTTTCTTT. This codes for CASSLGQGTEAFF.

CDR3 coding DNA: TGTGCCAGCAGAGCCATGAATGAGCAGTTCTTC. Translation: CASRAMNEQFF. The V gene is TRBV2, the J gene TRBJ2-1; no reliable D call. CDR1 and CDR2 from the germline V gene are SNHLY and FYNNEI. The CDR3 is 11 residues long. The V end lost 6 bases, the J end lost 7 bases, and 7 bases lay between the germline ends.

The chain couples TRBV29-1 to TRBJ2-1, with D perhaps TRBD1 (6 bases). CDR3 length: 15 residues. Deletions cut 5 bases from V and 0 bases from J, with 14 bases between. In germline, CDR1 is SQVTM, CDR2 ANQGSEA. This CDR3 reads CSVSAGASSYNEQFF. CDR3 DNA sequence: TGCAGCGTTTCGGCAGGGGCAAGCTCCTACAATGAGCAGTTCTTC.

The chain recombines TRBV9 with TRBJ2-1; 7 bases fit TRBD2. The V gene's germline CDR1 is SGDLS and CDR2 YYNGEE. J was trimmed by 1 base and V by 1 base; bases with no gene match: 8. The CDR3 loop spans 17 amino acids. CDR3 protein: CASSVLGSGASYNEQFF. As DNA, the CDR3 is TGTGCCAGCAGCGTATTGGGAAGCGGGGCTTCCTACAATGAGCAGTTCTTC.

This clone was observed once. V and J are TRBV30 and TRBJ1-1; unclear D gene. This CDR3 has 10 amino acids. CDR1 GTSNPN and CDR2 SVGIG come from the germline V gene (reference sequence). V was trimmed by 3 bases and J by 5 bases, leaving 4 bases between them. The CDR3 DNA follows: TGTGCCTGGAGCCCGACTGAAGCTTTCTTT. Translation gives CAWSPTEAFF.

This chain connects TRBV9 to TRBJ1-2, with D perhaps TRBD1 (5 bases). V was cut by 0 bases and J by 4 bases, with 16 bases left in between. This CDR3 is 16 amino acids long. Germline CDR1 SGDLS, CDR2 YYNGEE. CDR3 amino acids: CASSVELSGRSYGYTF. The DNA for the CDR3 is TGTGCCAGCAGCGTAGAGCTCTCAGGGCGCAGCTATGGCTACACCTTC.

The gene calls are TRBV4-1 and TRBJ2-1; D gene ambiguous. The CDR3 covers 14 residues. The germline V and J ends were trimmed by 4 bases and 9 bases, with 16 bases remaining between them. CDR1 and CDR2 from the germline V gene are MGHRA and YSYEKL. The CDR3 nucleotides are TGCGCCAGCAGCCCAAACTCTTATAACGTTGAGCAGTTCTTC. Translated, it gives CASSPNSYNVEQFF.

The rearrangement uses TRBV3-1 (or the pseudogene TRBV3-2) and TRBJ1-2, with 7 bases aligning to TRBD1. This CDR3 has 13 residues. V was clipped by 6 bases and J by 12 bases; unmatched bases: 13. CDR1 and CDR2 from the germline V gene are LGHDT and YNNKEL (reference sequence). The CDR3, as DNA: TGTGCCAGCAGGGAACAGGGGTCGTCTGGGGACACCTTC. Amino acids: CASREQGSSGDTF.

The genes are TRBV7-2 and TRBJ1-3, with 7 bases lining up with TRBD1. Trimming cost V 5 bases and J 4 bases; bases outside gene matches: 5. This CDR3 comprises 14 residues. The germline V gene has CDR1 SGHTA and CDR2 FQGNSA. CDR3 amino acids: CASSPDRLGNTIYF. The CDR3 region has the DNA TGTGCCAGCAGCCCGGACAGGCTCGGAAACACCATATATTTT.

The chain's CDR3 is CASSYTLGPYEQFF. The CDR3 DNA reads as TGTGCCAGCAGTTACACCTTGGGGCCTTATGAGCAGTTCTTC. This chain connects TRBV28 to TRBJ2-1; a weak D match, TRBD1 (5 bases). The germline V and J ends were trimmed by 4 bases and 8 bases, with 15 bases remaining between them. This CDR3 is built from 14 residues. Germline assignment: CDR1 MDHEN and CDR2 SYDVKM.